This T cell receptor (beta chain) was observed in a study of beta chain features in type 1 diabetes. Study results and limitations: There was a moderate but significant shortening of TCRB CDR3s in all four CD4+ subsets of Type 1 diabetes patients.

Expressed TCRB transcripts got sequenced, as all isolated RNA was reverse transcribed. TCRdb's table, derived via immunoSEQ multiplex PCR, lists solely in-frame clones and lacks some. The sample carries more than 25,000 clones, approximately 53% recorded once. Comment on this clone: Its specificity is unknown.

Germline CDR1 reads SGHNT; CDR2 reads YENEEA. J was trimmed by 5 bases and V by 1 base; bases with no gene match: 4. This CDR3 spans 15 amino acids. The sample taken for sequencing was stem cell memory CD4+ T cells from blood. The clonotype comes from a man in his thirties or forties with type 1 diabetes. The V call is TRBV11-3, the J call TRBJ2-5; TRBD2 agrees at 10 bases. The CDR3 DNA follows: TGTGCCAGCAGCTTAGGGACTAGCGGTTTGGAGACCCAGTACTTC. This encodes CASSLGTSGLETQYF.